This TCR beta chain was retrieved from a study of response to subunit inactivated influenza vaccine. Study results and caveats: Each seasonal flu vaccination may recruit only limited new T cells, authors suggested.

This clonotype was observed a few times. Its antigen is currently unknown. TCRdb reprocessed the RT-PCR reads with MiXCR, giving one entry per CDR3 protein. The table has about 170,000 distinct CDR3 sequences, approximately 11% seen once; the top ten hold roughly a third. This specimen consisted of CD8+ T cells sorted from PBMCs, obtained approximately 25 months after vaccination. The clonotype comes from a man between 50 and 75 years old who received an inactivated influenza vaccine.

CDR3: CASSPGDSDYEQYF. Written as DNA, the CDR3 is TGTGCCAGCAGCCCAGGGGACAGCGACTACGAGCAGTACTTC. The V gene is TRBV9, the J gene TRBJ2-7; 7 bases match TRBD1. Germline CDR1 is SGDLS and CDR2 is YYNGEE. After removal of 4 bases from V and 3 bases from J, the junction contained 7 bases not matched to a gene. CDR3 size: 14 residues.